This TCR beta chain derives from a study of CD8+ T cells in alopecia areata. Overall study context: The authors grafted skin from approximately 6-13-month-old C3H/HeJ donors with spontaneous alopecia onto roughly 7-10-week-old female C3H/HeJ mice. Notes on the study in general: Shared TCR sequences were less clear between patients than in mice, possibly partly from HLA diversity. Scalp lesions, especially in alopecia totalis/universalis, had higher clonality than normal scalp. When scalp samples are sequenced, resident alphabeta T cells of normal skin are also captured.

Sequencing relied on a cDNA template that was reverse transcribed from extracted RNA. TCRdb's table, derived via immunoSEQ multiplex PCR, lists solely in-frame clones and lacks some. Singletons are absent from the sample, which has about 120,000 clones. Concerning this clone: Its antigen is currently unknown. The gene names here belong to mouse. The DNA ends 4 residues before the CDR3 does, and the rest of the CDR3 is filled in from the germline J gene.

The length of the CDR3 is 16 residues. The V gene's germline CDR1 is NSQYPW and CDR2 LRSPGD (reference sequence). The sequencing sample was made of lesional skin. This clonotype was sampled from a C3H/HeJ mouse with alopecia areata. This mouse strain has H2-k as its MHC haplotype. The chain is built from TRBV1 and TRBJ2-4; the match to TRBD1 covers 9 bases. The sequenced part of the CDR3 DNA is TGCACCTGCAGTGCAGTTAACAGGGGGCGTGAGAAC. This sequence encodes CTCSAVNRGREN. In full, the CDR3 reads CTCSAVNRGRENTLYF.